Listed below are T cell receptor beta chains from one sample, sequenced in a study of blood T cell repertoires in COVID-19. The assay was immunoSEQ multiplex PCR, and TCRdb's table has in-frame clones only and misses some. The sample includes roughly 400,000 clones, 75% to 90% of them seen just once. Source material: PBMCs or T cells enriched from blood (not recorded which). The source is a man aged 30-40 years who had recovered from COVID-19. The CDR3 runs from the conserved cysteine through the conserved F or W. D genes are given only for firm matches. Some rows have no size entry. The others give once, few or many, or a class for an expanded clone.

>TRBJ2-7|NA|NA|TRBV7-9
CASSFAAISYEQYF
TGTGCCAGCAGCTTCGCGGCCATCTCCTACGAGCAGTACTTC
>TRBJ1-3|NA|NA|TRBV18
CASFGTPSGNTIYF
TGTGCCAGCTTCGGGACACCCTCTGGAAACACCATATATTTT
>TRBJ2-2|once|NA|TRBV10-3
CAIRKGDAGELFF
TGTGCCATCAGAAAGGGGGATGCCGGGGAGCTGTTTTTT
>TRBJ2-3|NA|NA|TRBV5-1
CASSLDARQTFSTDTQYF
TGCGCCAGCAGCTTGGATGCCCGACAGACCTTTTCCACAGATACGCAGTATTTT
>TRBJ1-5|NA|NA|TRBV7-8
CASSLFVTEGQPQHF
TGTGCCAGCAGCTTATTTGTGACAGAAGGGCAGCCCCAGCATTTT
>TRBJ1-4|NA|NA|TRBV5-1
CASSLSSTGEKLFF
TGCGCCAGCAGCTTGTCCTCGACTGGCGAAAAACTGTTTTTT
>TRBJ2-2|NA|TRBD1|TRBV5-4
CASKDRDDARELFF
TGTGCCAGCAAAGACAGGGATGATGCGAGGGAGCTGTTTTTT
>TRBJ1-5|NA|NA|TRBV19
CASSMAGGEGKPQHF
TGTGCCAGTAGTATGGCCGGGGGAGAGGGGAAGCCCCAGCATTTT
>TRBJ1-2|NA|TRBD1|TRBV6-5
CASSYSKGQTNYGYTF
TGTGCCAGCAGTTACTCCAAGGGACAGACTAACTATGGCTACACCTTC
>TRBJ1-3|NA|TRBD1|TRBV5-1
CASSLQGQVFSGNTIYF
TGCGCCAGCAGCTTGCAAGGACAGGTCTTCTCTGGAAACACCATATATTTT
>TRBJ1-6|NA|TRBD1|TRBV4-1
CASSQDIQGLSPLHF
TGCGCCAGCAGCCAAGATATACAGGGGTTGTCACCCCTCCACTTT
>TRBJ2-5|NA|NA|TRBV18
CASAGGTEETQYF
TGTGCCAGCGCAGGAGGGACAGAAGAGACCCAGTACTTC
>TRBJ1-5|NA|NA|TRBV30
CAWSLRGGLQPQHF
TGTGCCTGGAGCTTGAGAGGGGGTCTTCAGCCCCAGCATTTT
>TRBJ2-1|NA|TRBD2|TRBV4-1
CASSQDVSGRAYNEQFF
TGCGCCAGCAGCCAAGATGTGAGCGGGAGGGCCTACAATGAGCAGTTCTTC
>TRBJ2-3|NA|TRBD1|TRBV19
CASSMSGQGAGDTQYF
TGTGCCAGTAGTATGTCTGGACAGGGGGCCGGAGATACGCAGTATTTT
>TRBJ1-1|few|NA|TRBV5-6
CASSPGTGINTEAFF
TGTGCCAGCAGCCCCGGTACAGGGATAAACACTGAAGCTTTCTTT
>TRBJ1-1|NA|TRBD1|TRBV5-1
CASSWGQGYTEAFF
TGCGCCAGCAGCTGGGGACAGGGATACACTGAAGCTTTCTTT
>TRBJ2-1|NA|TRBD1|TRBV10-1
CASSEKGAKYNEQFF
TGCGCCAGCAGTGAGAAGGGGGCGAAATACAATGAGCAGTTCTTC
>TRBJ2-7|NA|TRBD1|TRBV28
CASSLRTGKAYEQYF
TGTGCCAGCAGTTTAAGGACAGGGAAAGCCTACGAGCAGTACTTC
>TRBJ2-1|NA|NA|TRBV6-5
CASSHTTEQFF
TGTGCCAGCAGTCATACCACAGAGCAGTTCTTC
>TRBJ2-3|NA|NA|TRBV10-3
CATRLDPGEDTQYF
TGTGCCACCCGTTTAGATCCGGGGGAAGATACGCAGTATTTT
>TRBJ2-5|NA|TRBD1|TRBV9
CASSAHDRGFQETQYF
TGTGCCAGCAGCGCGCATGACAGGGGTTTCCAAGAGACCCAGTACTTC
>TRBJ1-5|NA|TRBD1|TRBV19
CASSKTGVSQPQHF
TGTGCCAGTAGTAAAACAGGGGTTAGTCAGCCCCAGCATTTT
>TRBJ2-7|once|TRBD2|TRBV4-1
CASSQTLAAEGYEQYF
TGCGCCAGCAGCCAAACTCTAGCGGCAGAGGGGTACGAGCAGTACTTC
>TRBJ2-1|NA|TRBD1|TRBV5-5
CASSLGGQGYNEQFF
TGTGCCAGCAGCTTGGGGGGACAGGGTTACAATGAGCAGTTCTTC
>TRBJ1-6|NA|NA|TRBV5-4
CASSFGVSLTSSYNSPLHF
TGTGCCAGCAGCTTCGGGGTTTCTCTTACAAGCTCCTATAATTCACCCCTCCACTTT
>TRBJ1-1|NA|NA|TRBV7-9
CASSLWESEAFF
TGTGCCAGCAGCTTATGGGAGTCTGAAGCTTTCTTT
>TRBJ2-1|NA|TRBD2|TRBV7-8
CATGGAGGSYNEQFF
TGTGCCACGGGAGGGGCGGGAGGATCCTACAATGAGCAGTTCTTC
>TRBJ1-1|NA|NA|TRBV5-4
CASSLEGFTEAFF
TGTGCCAGCAGCCTAGAAGGATTCACTGAAGCTTTCTTT
>TRBJ2-7|NA|TRBD2|TRBV4-1
CASSQDGGTSGRVQYF
TGCGCCAGCAGCCAAGATGGCGGGACTAGCGGGAGGGTGCAGTACTTC
>TRBJ2-5|NA|NA|TRBV29-1
CSVGQGRGETQYF
TGCAGCGTTGGACAGGGGAGGGGAGAGACCCAGTACTTC
>TRBJ2-7|NA|TRBD2|TRBV11-2
CASSPPGGREREQYF
TGTGCCAGCAGCCCCCCGGGCGGGAGGGAGAGGGAGCAGTACTTC
>TRBJ2-1|NA|TRBD2|TRBV11-2
CASSSLRTSHYNEQFF
TGTGCCAGCAGCTCACTACGGACTAGCCACTACAATGAGCAGTTCTTC
>TRBJ1-1|NA|NA|TRBV24-1
CATSDTKAGAVNTEAFF
TGTGCCACCAGTGACACTAAGGCGGGGGCAGTGAACACTGAAGCTTTCTTT
>TRBJ1-2|NA|NA|TRBV7-2
CASSLGMGQGNYGYTF
TGTGCCAGCAGCTTAGGGATGGGCCAGGGGAACTATGGCTACACCTTC
>TRBJ2-4|NA|TRBD2|TRBV28
CASSRRRAGGTKNIQYF
TGTGCCAGCAGTCGAAGAAGAGCGGGAGGAACCAAAAACATTCAGTACTTC
>TRBJ1-2|once|TRBD1|TRBV28
CASKEGQGAYGYTF
TGTGCCAGCAAAGAAGGACAGGGGGCTTATGGCTACACCTTC